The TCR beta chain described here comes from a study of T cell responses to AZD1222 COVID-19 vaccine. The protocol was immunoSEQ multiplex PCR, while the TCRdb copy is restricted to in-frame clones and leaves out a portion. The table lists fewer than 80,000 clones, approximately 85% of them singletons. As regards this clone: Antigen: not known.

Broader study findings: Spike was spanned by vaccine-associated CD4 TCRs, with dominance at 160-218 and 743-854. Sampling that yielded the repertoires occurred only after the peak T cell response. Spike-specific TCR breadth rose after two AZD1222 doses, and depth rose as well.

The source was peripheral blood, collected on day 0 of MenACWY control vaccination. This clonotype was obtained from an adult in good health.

The CDR3 protein is CASSWDRGAFEAFF. The CDR3 region has the DNA TGTGCCAGCAGTTGGGACAGGGGGGCATTTGAAGCTTTCTTT. The genes are TRBV2 and TRBJ1-1; TRBD1 aligns across 11 bases. This CDR3 comprises 14 residues. V shed 5 bases and J 7 bases; nucleotides not matched to a gene: 6. CDR1 and CDR2 (germline): SNHLY, FYNNEI.